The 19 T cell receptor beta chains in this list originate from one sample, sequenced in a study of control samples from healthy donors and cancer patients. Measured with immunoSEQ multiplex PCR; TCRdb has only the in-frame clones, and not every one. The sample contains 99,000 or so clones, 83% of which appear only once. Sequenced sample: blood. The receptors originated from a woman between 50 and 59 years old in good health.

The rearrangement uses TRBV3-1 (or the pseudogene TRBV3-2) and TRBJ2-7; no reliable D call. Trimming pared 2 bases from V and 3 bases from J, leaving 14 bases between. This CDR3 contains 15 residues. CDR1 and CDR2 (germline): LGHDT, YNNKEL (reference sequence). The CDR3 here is CASSQQRSGFYEQYF. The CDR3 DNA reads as TGTGCCAGCAGCCAACAACGGAGTGGCTTCTACGAGCAGTACTTC.

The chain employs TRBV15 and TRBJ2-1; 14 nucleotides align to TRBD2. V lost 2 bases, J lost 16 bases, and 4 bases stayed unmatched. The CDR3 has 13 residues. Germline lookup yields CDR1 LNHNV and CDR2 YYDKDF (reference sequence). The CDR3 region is CATSRSGLAGEFF. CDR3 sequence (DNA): TGTGCCACCAGCAGATCGGGACTAGCGGGGGAATTCTTC.

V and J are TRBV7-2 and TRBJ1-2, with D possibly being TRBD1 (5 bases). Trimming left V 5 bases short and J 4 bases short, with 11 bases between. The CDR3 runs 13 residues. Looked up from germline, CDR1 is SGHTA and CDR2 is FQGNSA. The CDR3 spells CASSDRDGYGYTF. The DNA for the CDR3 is TGTGCCAGCAGCGACCGGGACGGCTATGGCTACACCTTC.

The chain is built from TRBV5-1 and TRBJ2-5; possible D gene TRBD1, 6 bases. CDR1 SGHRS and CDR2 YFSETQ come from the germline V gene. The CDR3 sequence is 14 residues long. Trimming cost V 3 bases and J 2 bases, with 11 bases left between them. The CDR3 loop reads CASSYAGEQETQYF. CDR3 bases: TGCGCCAGCAGCTACGCAGGGGAGCAAGAGACCCAGTACTTC.

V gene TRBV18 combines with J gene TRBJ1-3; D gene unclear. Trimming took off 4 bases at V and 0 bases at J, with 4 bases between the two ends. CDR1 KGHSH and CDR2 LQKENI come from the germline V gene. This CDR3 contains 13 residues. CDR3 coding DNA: TGTGCCAGCTCACTGATCTCTGGAAACACCATATATTTT. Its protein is CASSLISGNTIYF.

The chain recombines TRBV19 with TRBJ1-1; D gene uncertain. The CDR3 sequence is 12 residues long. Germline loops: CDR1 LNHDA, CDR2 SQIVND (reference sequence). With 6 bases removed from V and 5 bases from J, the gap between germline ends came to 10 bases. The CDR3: CASSASRTEAFF. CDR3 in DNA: TGTGCCAGTAGCGCCAGTCGGACTGAAGCTTTCTTT.

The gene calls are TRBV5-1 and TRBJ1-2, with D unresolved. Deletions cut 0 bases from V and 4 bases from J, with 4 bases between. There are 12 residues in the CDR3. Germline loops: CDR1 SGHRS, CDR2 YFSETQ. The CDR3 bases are TGCGCCAGCAGCTTGGACAGCTATGGCTACACCTTC. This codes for CASSLDSYGYTF. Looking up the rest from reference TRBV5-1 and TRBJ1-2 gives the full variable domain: KAGVTQTPRYLIKTRGQQVTLSCSPISGHRSVSWYQQTPGQGLQFLFEYFSETQRNKGNFPGRFSGRQFSNSRSEMNVSTLELGDSALYLCASSLDSYGYTFGSGTRLTVV.

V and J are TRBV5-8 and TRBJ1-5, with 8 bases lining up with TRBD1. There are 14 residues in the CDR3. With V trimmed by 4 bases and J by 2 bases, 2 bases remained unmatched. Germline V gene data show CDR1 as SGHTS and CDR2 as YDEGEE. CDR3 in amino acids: CASSPGQGNQPQHF. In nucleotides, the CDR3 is TGTGCCAGCAGCCCGGGACAGGGCAATCAGCCCCAGCATTTT. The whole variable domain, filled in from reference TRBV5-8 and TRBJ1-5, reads EAGVTQSPTHLIKTRGQQATLRCSPISGHTSVYWYQQALGLGLQFLLWYDEGEERNRGNFPPRFSGRQFPNYSSELNVNALELEDSALYLCASSPGQGNQPQHFGDGTRLSIL.

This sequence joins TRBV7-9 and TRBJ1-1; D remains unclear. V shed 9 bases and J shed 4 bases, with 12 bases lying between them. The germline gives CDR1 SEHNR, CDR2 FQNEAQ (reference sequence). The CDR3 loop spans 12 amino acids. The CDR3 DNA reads TGTGCCAGTAATAAACCGAGCACTGAAGCTTTCTTT. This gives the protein CASNKPSTEAFF.

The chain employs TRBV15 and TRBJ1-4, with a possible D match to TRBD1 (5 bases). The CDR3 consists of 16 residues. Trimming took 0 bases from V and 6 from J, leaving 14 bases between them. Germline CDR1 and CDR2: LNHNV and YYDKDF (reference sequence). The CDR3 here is CATSRDGGASHEKLFF. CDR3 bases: TGTGCCACCAGCAGAGATGGTGGGGCCTCCCATGAAAAACTGTTTTTT.

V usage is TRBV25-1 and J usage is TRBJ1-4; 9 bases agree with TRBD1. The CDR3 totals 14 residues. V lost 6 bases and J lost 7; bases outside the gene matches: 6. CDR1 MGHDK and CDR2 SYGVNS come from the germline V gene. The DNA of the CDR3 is TGTGCCAGCAGGCCGGACAGGGGAGGTGAAAAACTGTTTTTT. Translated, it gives CASRPDRGGEKLFF.

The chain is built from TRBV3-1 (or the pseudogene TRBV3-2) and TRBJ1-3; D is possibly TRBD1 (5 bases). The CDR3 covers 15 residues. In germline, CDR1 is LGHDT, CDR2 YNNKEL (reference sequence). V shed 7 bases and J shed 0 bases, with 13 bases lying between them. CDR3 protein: CASKSDSSSGNTIYF. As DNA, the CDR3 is TGTGCCAGCAAATCCGACAGCTCCTCTGGAAACACCATATATTTT.

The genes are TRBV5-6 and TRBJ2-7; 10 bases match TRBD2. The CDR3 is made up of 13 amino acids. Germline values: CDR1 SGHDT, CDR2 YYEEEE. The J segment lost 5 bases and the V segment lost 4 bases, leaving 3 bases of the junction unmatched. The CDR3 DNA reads TGTGCCAGCAGCCTCGGGACTAGCGACGAGCAGTACTTC. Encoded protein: CASSLGTSDEQYF.

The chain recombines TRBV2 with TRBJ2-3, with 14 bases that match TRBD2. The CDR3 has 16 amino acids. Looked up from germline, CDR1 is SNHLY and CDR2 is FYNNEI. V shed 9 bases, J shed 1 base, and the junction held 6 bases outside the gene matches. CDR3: CASYPGLAGGTDTQYF. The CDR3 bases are TGTGCCAGTTACCCGGGACTAGCGGGAGGCACAGATACGCAGTATTTT. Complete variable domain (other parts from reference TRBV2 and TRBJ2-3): EPEVTQTPSHQVTQMGQEVILRCVPISNHLYFYWYRQILGQKVEFLVSFYNNEISEKSEIFDDQFSVERPDGSNFTLKIRSTKLEDSAMYFCASYPGLAGGTDTQYFGPGTRLTVL.

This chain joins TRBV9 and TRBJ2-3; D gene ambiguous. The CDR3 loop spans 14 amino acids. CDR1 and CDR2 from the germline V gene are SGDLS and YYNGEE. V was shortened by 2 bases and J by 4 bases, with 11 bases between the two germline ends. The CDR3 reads CASSVGNSADTQYF. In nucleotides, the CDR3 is TGTGCCAGCAGCGTGGGAAACTCTGCAGATACGCAGTATTTT.

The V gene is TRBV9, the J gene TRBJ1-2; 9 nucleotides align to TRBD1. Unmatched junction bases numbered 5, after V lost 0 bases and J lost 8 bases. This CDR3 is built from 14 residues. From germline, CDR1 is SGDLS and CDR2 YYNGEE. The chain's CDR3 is CASSVAKGQGGYTF. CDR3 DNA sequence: TGTGCCAGCAGCGTAGCTAAGGGACAGGGCGGCTACACCTTC.

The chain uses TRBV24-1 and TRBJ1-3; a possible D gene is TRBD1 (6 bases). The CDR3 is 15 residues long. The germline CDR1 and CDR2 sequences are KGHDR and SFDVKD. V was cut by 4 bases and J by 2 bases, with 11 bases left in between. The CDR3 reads CATSDTGSAGNTIYF. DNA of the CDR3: TGTGCCACCAGTGACACAGGGTCGGCTGGAAACACCATATATTTT.

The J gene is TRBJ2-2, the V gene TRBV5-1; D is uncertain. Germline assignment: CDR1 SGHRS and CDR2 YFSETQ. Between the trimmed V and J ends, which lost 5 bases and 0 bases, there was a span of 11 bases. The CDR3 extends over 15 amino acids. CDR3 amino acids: CASREAIANTGELFF. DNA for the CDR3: TGCGCCAGCAGAGAGGCAATCGCGAACACCGGGGAGCTGTTTTTT. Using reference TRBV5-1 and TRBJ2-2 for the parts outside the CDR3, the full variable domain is KAGVTQTPRYLIKTRGQQVTLSCSPISGHRSVSWYQQTPGQGLQFLFEYFSETQRNKGNFPGRFSGRQFSNSRSEMNVSTLELGDSALYLCASREAIANTGELFFGEGSRLTVL.

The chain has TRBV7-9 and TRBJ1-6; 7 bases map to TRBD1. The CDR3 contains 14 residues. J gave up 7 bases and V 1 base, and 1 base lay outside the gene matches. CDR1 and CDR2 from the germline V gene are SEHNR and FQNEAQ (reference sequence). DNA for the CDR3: TGTGCCAGCAGCTTAGGGACAGGAAATTCACCCCTCCACTTT. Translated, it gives CASSLGTGNSPLHF.